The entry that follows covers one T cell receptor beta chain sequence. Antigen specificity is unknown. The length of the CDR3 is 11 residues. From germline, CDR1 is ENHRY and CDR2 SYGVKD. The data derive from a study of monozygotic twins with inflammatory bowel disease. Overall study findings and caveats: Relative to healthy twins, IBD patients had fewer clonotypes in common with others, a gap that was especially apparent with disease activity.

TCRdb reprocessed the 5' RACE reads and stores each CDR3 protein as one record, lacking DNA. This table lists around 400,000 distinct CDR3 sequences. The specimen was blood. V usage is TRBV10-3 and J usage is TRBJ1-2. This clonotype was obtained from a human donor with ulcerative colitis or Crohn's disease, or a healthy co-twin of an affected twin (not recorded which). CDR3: CAIQAHYGYTF.